The 20 T cell receptor beta chains listed next were all sequenced from one sample in a study of T cell changes during pregnancy in multiple sclerosis. Clones were read by immunoSEQ multiplex PCR, and TCRdb kept only the in-frame ones, dropping some. This table has around 42,000 clones, 75% to 95% appearing once. This sample comprised CD4+ T cells from peripheral blood mononuclear cells, obtained after pregnancy. Source of these receptors: a female donor in good health, enrolled as a control in a pregnancy study.

This clone appeared a single time. This chain uses TRBV15 with TRBJ2-1; 9 positions agree with TRBD2. Trimming cost V 3 bases and J 4 bases; bases outside gene matches: 1. This CDR3 has 14 amino acids. Germline V gives CDR1 LNHNV, CDR2 YYDKDF (reference sequence). This CDR3 is CATSSLAGYNEQFF. CDR3 in DNA: TGTGCCACCAGCAGCCTAGCGGGATACAATGAGCAGTTCTTC.

The chain links TRBV11-3 to TRBJ2-1, with TRBD2 as a possible D gene (6 bases). Germline-derived CDR1 and CDR2 are SGHNT and YENEEA. Trimming took 5 bases from V and 0 from J, leaving 14 bases between them. The CDR3 consists of 16 residues. The CDR3 protein is CASSPPRTISYNEQFF. DNA for the CDR3: TGTGCCAGCAGCCCCCCCCGGACTATCTCCTACAATGAGCAGTTCTTC. The variable domain in full, completed from reference TRBV11-3 and TRBJ2-1, reads EAGVVQSPRYKIIEKKQPVAFWCNPISGHNTLYWYLQNLGQGPELLIRYENEEAVDDSQLPKDRFSAERLKGVDSTLKIQPAELGDSAVYLCASSPPRTISYNEQFFGPGTRLTVL.

A remark on this clone: The germline gene is not matched at one end of the junction; a read error may be the cause. This sequence joins TRBV2 and TRBJ2-5; 10 positions agree with TRBD2. Looked up from germline, CDR1 is SNHLY and CDR2 is FYNNEI. CDR3 length equals 17 residues. This CDR3 reads CASRERTSGLIVETQYF. Here the CDR3 DNA reads TGTGCCAGCCGTGAGAGGACTAGCGGCTTGATAGTAGAGACCCAGTACTTC.

The chain is built from TRBV2 and TRBJ2-5; D uncertain. V shed 8 bases and J shed 4 bases, with 11 bases lying between them. Germline loops: CDR1 SNHLY, CDR2 FYNNEI. The CDR3 totals 12 residues. CDR3 region: CASLGTGETQYF. For the CDR3, the DNA is TGTGCCAGCCTCGGTACGGGAGAGACCCAGTACTTC.

The CDR3 nucleotides read TGTGCCAGCTCACGGGGACTAGCGGGAGCGGGTTACGAGCAGTACTTC. Encoded protein: CASSRGLAGAGYEQYF. V usage is TRBV18 and J usage is TRBJ2-7; 14 bases are a match to TRBD2. The ends lost 4 bases at V and 4 bases at J; junction bases unmatched: 6. This CDR3 spans 16 amino acids. The germline gives CDR1 KGHSH, CDR2 LQKENI.

The chain has TRBV5-1 and TRBJ1-4; D not certain. Trimming left V 6 bases short and J 3 bases short, with 6 bases between. CDR3 size: 12 residues. The germline gives CDR1 SGHRS, CDR2 YFSETQ. CDR3 DNA sequence: TGCGCCAGCACCGACTCTAATGAAAAACTGTTTTTT. Translation: CASTDSNEKLFF.

J is TRBJ2-1 and V is TRBV4-2; maybe TRBD2 (7 bases). Trimming took 8 bases from V and 8 from J, leaving 16 bases between them. The CDR3 runs to 13 residues. The germline V gene has CDR1 LGHNA and CDR2 YNFKEQ. The CDR3, as DNA: TGTGCCAGCTCTAGGGGGAGGGGGTATGAGCAGTTCTTC. This translates into CASSRGRGYEQFF.

The chain joins TRBV27 to TRBJ2-3; no definite D call. The CDR3 contains 14 residues. CDR1 is MNHEY and CDR2 is SMNVEV in the germline V gene (reference sequence). V lost 3 bases to trimming and J lost 1 base, with 8 bases between them. This CDR3 reads CASSFRLGTDTQYF. In DNA form, the CDR3 reads TGTGCCAGCAGTTTCAGACTTGGCACAGATACGCAGTATTTT.

The rearrangement uses TRBV10-3 and TRBJ2-1, with D perhaps TRBD2 (5 bases). Germline V gene lookup returns CDR1 ENHRY and CDR2 SYGVKD. The V and J ends lost 3 bases and 4 bases respectively, with 7 bases between them. The CDR3 runs to 13 residues. The chain's CDR3 is CAISDWEYNEQFF. The CDR3 bases are TGTGCCATCAGTGACTGGGAGTACAATGAGCAGTTCTTC.

The rearrangement uses TRBV6-5 and TRBJ2-1; 10 bases agree with TRBD2. The CDR3 runs to 15 residues. V lost 8 bases to trimming and J lost 1 base; unmatched junction nucleotides: 5. Looked up from germline, CDR1 is MNHEY and CDR2 is SVGAGI. In DNA form, the CDR3 reads TGTGCCAGCGGATTGACTAGCGGGTCCTACAATGAGCAGTTCTTC. It translates to CASGLTSGSYNEQFF.

This chain uses TRBV29-1 with TRBJ2-1; 10 bases agree with TRBD2. This CDR3 region has 15 residues. V lost 6 bases, J lost 9 bases, and 14 bases stayed unmatched. CDR1 SQVTM and CDR2 ANQGSEA come from the germline V gene. This CDR3 is CSVRPSGSGGSEQFF. Written as DNA, the CDR3 is TGCAGCGTACGCCCTAGCGGGAGTGGGGGCAGTGAGCAGTTCTTC.

V usage is TRBV29-1 and J usage is TRBJ1-2; perhaps TRBD1 as D (6 bases). Germline V gene lookup returns CDR1 SQVTM and CDR2 ANQGSEA. V was cut by 7 bases and J by 2 bases, with 17 bases left in between. The CDR3 spans 14 residues. Here the CDR3 DNA reads TGCAGCGCCATGGACAGCCGGACAAACTATGGCTACACCTTC. Residues: CSAMDSRTNYGYTF.

The V call is TRBV29-1, the J call TRBJ1-6; 9 bases line up with TRBD1. CDR3 length equals 14 residues. Germline V CDR1 and CDR2: SQVTM, ANQGSEA. Trimming cost V 3 bases and J 10 bases; bases outside gene matches: 7. In DNA form, the CDR3 reads TGCAGCGTTGACGGGACAGGGAAAGGGTCACCCCTCCACTTT. Amino acid sequence: CSVDGTGKGSPLHF.

The rearrangement links TRBV2 to TRBJ2-7; D possibly corresponds to TRBD2 (6 bases). The CDR3 extends over 15 amino acids. CDR1 SNHLY and CDR2 FYNNEI come from the germline V gene. Trimming removed 1 base from V and 7 bases from J, with 17 bases in between. The chain's CDR3 is CASSEGATRNIEQYF. For the CDR3, the DNA is TGTGCCAGCAGTGAAGGCGCGACTAGGAATATAGAGCAGTACTTC.

The chain links TRBV7-2 to TRBJ2-1; 7 bases line up with TRBD2. Germline trimming cut 1 base from V and 8 bases from J; bases unmatched to any gene: 11. This CDR3 has 16 amino acids. Looked up from germline, CDR1 is SGHTA and CDR2 is FQGNSA. Written as DNA, the CDR3 is TGTGCCAGCAGCTTAGAGGCGGCTAGCGGTAGTCATGAGCAGTTCTTC. Its protein is CASSLEAASGSHEQFF.

This chain joins TRBV6-5 and TRBJ2-3; D perhaps matches TRBD1 (6 bases). Germline CDR1 is MNHEY and CDR2 is SVGAGI. The V end was cut by 8 bases, the J end by 2 bases, with 14 bases between. The CDR3 has 14 residues. DNA for the CDR3: TGTGCCAGCGGTGGGGGCTCCCTCACAGATACGCAGTATTTT. Its protein product is CASGGGSLTDTQYF.

This chain uses TRBV28 with TRBJ1-4, with D perhaps matching TRBD1 (5 bases). Germline values: CDR1 MDHEN, CDR2 SYDVKM. V lost 5 bases and J 5 bases, leaving 15 bases between the germline ends. This CDR3 contains 15 residues. The CDR3 region is CASSRRTWGNEKLFF. The CDR3 nucleotides read TGTGCCAGCAGTCGACGGACATGGGGAAATGAAAAACTGTTTTTT.

The V and J genes are TRBV27 and TRBJ2-7, with a possible D match to TRBD2 (7 bases). The V gene's germline CDR1 is MNHEY and CDR2 SMNVEV (reference sequence). Trimming took off 1 base at V and 0 bases at J, with 13 bases between the two ends. This CDR3 comprises 16 residues. The DNA for the CDR3 is TGTGCCAGCAGTTTATTAGGGGGAGGGGTCTCCTACGAGCAGTACTTC. It translates to CASSLLGGGVSYEQYF.

This clone appeared a few times. The chain links TRBV7-2 to TRBJ1-1, with TRBD1 matching over 8 bases. J was trimmed by 8 bases and V by 5 bases; bases with no gene match: 13. The CDR3 totals 15 residues. Germline V gene data show CDR1 as SGHTA and CDR2 as FQGNSA. CDR3 region: CASSNYLTGESEAFF. The CDR3 bases are TGTGCCAGCAGCAACTACTTGACAGGGGAATCCGAAGCTTTCTTT. The whole variable domain, filled in from reference TRBV7-2 and TRBJ1-1, reads GAGVSQSPSNKVTEKGKDVELRCDPISGHTALYWYRQSLGQGLEFLIYFQGNSAPDKSGLPSDRFSAERTGGSVSTLTIQRTQQEDSAVYLCASSNYLTGESEAFFGQGTRLTVV.

V is TRBV28 and J is TRBJ1-3; tentative D call: TRBD1 (6 bases). This CDR3 has 13 residues. Germline lookup yields CDR1 MDHEN and CDR2 SYDVKM. Trimming cost V 9 bases and J 0 bases, with 9 bases left between them. CDR3 amino acids: CASRQVSGNTIYF. Here the CDR3 DNA reads TGTGCCAGTCGACAGGTCTCTGGAAACACCATATATTTT.